This entry concerns a single T cell receptor beta chain. Its antigen is unidentified. This sample is drawn from a study of T cells after yellow fever vaccination. Study-wide background: SMART-Seq v4 Ultra Low Input prepared libraries from low-cell fractions.

Germline CDR1 reads SGHTA; CDR2 reads FQGNSA. V gave up 4 bases and J gave up 2 bases; unmatched junction bases: 9. The CDR3 has 16 amino acids. Overall study findings and caveats: Within FACS-sorted repertoires, abundant clonotypes contaminating from the bulk population could be present. At approximately 96% for CD4 and about 87% for CD8, most primary-vaccination clones showed up again after the booster.

TCRdb re-derived calls from the 5' RACE reads in MiXCR, one entry per CDR3 protein. This table has approximately 250,000 distinct CDR3 sequences, 5.2% appearing once. The genes are TRBV7-2 and TRBJ2-3; 7 bases are a match to TRBD1. Sequencing used CD4+ T cells sorted from PBMCs, obtained on the day of the yellow fever booster vaccination. This TCR derives from a man between 18 and 29 years old who received the YFV17D yellow fever vaccine. The DNA for the CDR3 is TGTGCCAGCAGCTCCCGACAGGGATTCCTCACAGATACGCAGTATTTT. It is translated as CASSSRQGFLTDTQYF.